These 27 T cell receptor beta chains originate from one sample sequenced in a study of response to subunit inactivated influenza vaccine. TCRdb redid the calling of the RT-PCR reads with MiXCR, one entry per CDR3 protein. Found here are a few hundred thousand distinct CDR3 sequences, approximately 7.2% of them singletons; the top ten hold under 15%. The specimen comprised PBMCs from blood, sampled approximately 25 months after vaccination. Receptors were obtained from a man in his fifties or sixties who received an inactivated influenza vaccine.

The table lists this clonotype with many counts. The V gene is TRBV20-1, the J gene TRBJ2-7; TRBD1 matches at 7 bases. The CDR3 is 15 amino acids. V lost 0 bases, J lost 4 bases, and 9 bases stayed unmatched. CDR1 and CDR2 (germline): DFQATT, SNEGSKA (reference sequence). CDR3 nucleotide sequence: TGCAGTGCTAGAGATCGAAGGGACAGACTTTACGAGCAGTACTTC. It translates to CSARDRRDRLYEQYF.

This clonotype was seen only once. The genes are TRBV28 and TRBJ2-5; D is possibly TRBD2 (5 bases). Germline values: CDR1 MDHEN, CDR2 SYDVKM. CDR3 length: 15 residues. V gave up 5 bases and J gave up 1 base, with 14 bases separating them. The CDR3 nucleotides read TGTGCCAGCAGTCGCCGGGGTGCGACCCAAGAGACCCAGTACTTC. Amino acid sequence: CASSRRGATQETQYF. Full variable domain (rest looked up from reference TRBV28 and TRBJ2-5): DVKVTQSSRYLVKRTGEKVFLECVQDMDHENMFWYRQDPGLGLRLIYFSYDVKMKEKGDIPEGYSVSREKKERFSLILESASTNQTSMYLCASSRRGATQETQYFGPGTRLLVL.

This clonotype was seen a few times. This sequence joins TRBV4-1 and TRBJ2-4, with a weak D call TRBD1 (5 bases). Trimming shortened V by 4 bases and J by 3 bases, and 16 bases separated the two germline ends. Germline-derived CDR1 and CDR2 are MGHRA and YSYEKL. The length of the CDR3 is 16 residues. The DNA of the CDR3 is TGCGCCAGCAGCCGAGAAGACAGTTCTCTCAAAAACATTCAGTACTTC. Protein product: CASSREDSSLKNIQYF.

The chain couples TRBV5-6 to TRBJ1-2, with TRBD1 matching over 7 bases. The CDR3 contains 16 residues. Per the germline V gene, CDR1 is SGHDT and CDR2 is YYEEEE. V was clipped by 0 bases and J by 4 bases; unmatched bases: 9. CDR3 bases: TGTGCCAGCAGCTTGGATTACATGCGGGACAGCTATGGCTACACCTTC. Its translation: CASSLDYMRDSYGYTF.

This clonotype came up a few times. The gene calls are TRBV10-3 and TRBJ2-7, with D perhaps TRBD1 (6 bases). V gave up 6 bases and J gave up 2 bases, with 14 bases separating them. This CDR3 is 14 amino acids long. The germline V gene encodes CDR1 ENHRY and CDR2 SYGVKD. The CDR3 DNA reads as TGTGCCATCAGCCGGGACAACCAAGCCTACGAGCAGTACTTC. This gives the protein CAISRDNQAYEQYF.

The rearrangement links TRBV18 to TRBJ2-1, with 7 bases matching TRBD1. The CDR3 has 14 amino acids. The germline CDR1 and CDR2 sequences are KGHSH and LQKENI. Trimming took 8 bases from V and 2 from J; bases not matched to a gene: 6. The CDR3 loop reads CASLQGTTYNEQFF. CDR3 coding DNA: TGTGCCAGCCTACAGGGGACAACCTACAATGAGCAGTTCTTC.

This chain links TRBV9 with TRBJ2-7; D is perhaps TRBD1 (6 bases). With 0 bases removed from V and 6 bases from J, the gap between germline ends came to 13 bases. CDR1 is SGDLS, CDR2 YYNGEE, per germline. The CDR3 extends over 14 amino acids. The CDR3 spells CASSVDWDMGEQYF. The CDR3 bases are TGTGCCAGCAGCGTAGACTGGGACATGGGCGAGCAGTACTTC.

This clonotype was counted at least ten times. The chain uses TRBV4-3 and TRBJ2-7, with TRBD1 matching 9 bases. Germline loops: CDR1 LGHNA, CDR2 YSLEER. After removal of 4 bases from V and 7 bases from J, the junction contained 5 bases not matched to a gene. CDR3 size: 13 residues. DNA for the CDR3: TGCGCCAGCAGCCTAGGGACAGGGAGTGAGCAGTACTTC. It specifies CASSLGTGSEQYF.

J is TRBJ2-3 and V is TRBV18; tentatively, D is TRBD1 (5 bases). The CDR3 has 15 residues. CDR1 KGHSH and CDR2 LQKENI come from the germline V gene. Trimming removed 2 bases at V and 4 bases at J, with 13 bases between. CDR3 region: CASSPGNRGSDTQYF. CDR3 DNA sequence: TGTGCCAGCTCACCAGGGAATAGGGGCTCAGATACGCAGTATTTT.

This clonotype was observed a few times. J is TRBJ2-1 and V is TRBV5-1; 11 bases line up with TRBD2. Trimming took 0 bases from V and 4 from J; bases not matched to a gene: 3. CDR1 and CDR2 from the germline V gene are SGHRS and YFSETQ. This CDR3 has 16 residues. CDR3 in DNA: TGCGCCAGCAGCTTGGATGGGACTAGCGGATACAATGAGCAGTTCTTC. It yields the protein CASSLDGTSGYNEQFF.

The CDR3, as DNA: TGCGCCAGCAGCCAATTCTCCGGGACAGGGGTTCTGGAGACCCAGTACTTC. Protein sequence: CASSQFSGTGVLETQYF. The V and J genes are TRBV4-3 and TRBJ2-5; 10 bases are a match to TRBD1. The CDR3 extends over 17 amino acids. From germline, CDR1 is LGHNA and CDR2 YSLEER. After removal of 2 bases from V and 5 bases from J, the junction contained 11 bases not matched to a gene.

This chain links TRBV5-5 with TRBJ1-2; TRBD1 aligns across 10 bases. Germline V lookup: CDR1 SGHKS, CDR2 YYEKEE (reference sequence). CDR3 length: 16 amino acids. V was pared by 0 bases and J by 8 bases, with 10 bases of the junction left unmatched. This CDR3 reads CASSLATGTGVKGYTF. The CDR3 DNA follows: TGTGCCAGCAGCTTGGCGACCGGGACAGGGGTCAAGGGCTACACCTTC.

This clonotype was counted a few times. The chain uses TRBV11-1 and TRBJ2-3; 10 bases agree with TRBD2. This CDR3 contains 16 residues. Germline assignment: CDR1 SGHAT and CDR2 FQDESV (reference sequence). The V and J ends lost 2 bases and 5 bases, in that order; junction bases with no gene match: 7. CDR3 DNA: TGTGCCAGCAGCTTAAGCCCTAGCGGGAGACAAGATACGCAGTATTTT. Amino acid sequence: CASSLSPSGRQDTQYF.

This clonotype was observed a few times. The CDR3 nucleotides read TGCGCCAGCAGCTTGCAGGGAATATCGGATCAGCCCCAGCATTTT. It specifies CASSLQGISDQPQHF. This sequence joins TRBV5-1 and TRBJ1-5; the D gene is possibly TRBD1 (5 bases). CDR1 SGHRS and CDR2 YFSETQ come from the germline V gene. The CDR3 is 15 residues long. V lost 1 base, J lost 5 bases, and 13 bases lay in between.

CDR3: CASSQEGVGVTGELFF. CDR3 nucleotides: TGCGCCAGCAGCCAAGAGGGGGTGGGTGTAACCGGGGAGCTGTTTTTT. The chain couples TRBV4-1 to TRBJ2-2, with D perhaps being TRBD1 or TRBD2 (5 bases each). The CDR3 contains 16 residues. V was trimmed by 0 bases and J by 5 bases, leaving 13 bases between them. Germline CDR1 and CDR2: MGHRA and YSYEKL.

The genes are TRBV20-1 and TRBJ2-5; a weak D match, TRBD2 (5 bases). From germline, CDR1 is DFQATT and CDR2 SNEGSKA (reference sequence). V lost 6 bases and J 2 bases, leaving 10 bases between the germline ends. There are 12 residues in the CDR3. The DNA for the CDR3 is TGCAGTGCCGGGAATACTCAAGAGACCCAGTACTTC. Protein: CSAGNTQETQYF.

In its sample, this clonotype was seen a few times. A junction end diverges from the germline sequence, so it may reflect a read error. The chain carries TRBV20-1 and TRBJ1-4, with TRBD1 identical over 9 bases. Germline-derived CDR1 and CDR2 are DFQATT and SNEGSKA (reference sequence). This CDR3 has 14 residues. This chain's CDR3 is CSVRQGGGNEKLFF. CDR3 bases: TGCAGTGTTAGACAGGGGGGCGGTAATGAAAAACTGTTTTTT.

CDR3 sequence: CASSFNPPETQYF. CDR3 coding DNA: TGTGCCAGCAGTTTTAATCCGCCGGAGACCCAGTACTTC. This chain links TRBV12-3 or TRBV12-4 with TRBJ2-5; D gene unclear. V lost 3 bases, J lost 5 bases, and 10 bases lay in between. The CDR3 has 13 residues.

This clonotype was found many times. The V call is TRBV3-1, the J call TRBJ2-1, with no clear D. Germline CDR1 reads LGHDT; CDR2 reads YNNKEL (reference sequence). The CDR3 loop spans 12 amino acids. Trimming removed 0 bases at V and 9 bases at J, with 6 bases between. CDR3 amino acids: CASSQEGGEQFF. The CDR3 DNA is TGTGCCAGCAGCCAAGAGGGTGGTGAGCAGTTCTTC.

This clonotype was seen ten or more times. The chain joins TRBV6-5 to TRBJ1-2, with 8 positions matching TRBD1. The V and J ends lost 4 bases and 5 bases, in that order; junction bases with no gene match: 12. The CDR3 contains 16 residues. CDR1 is MNHEY and CDR2 is SVGAGI in the germline V gene. CDR3 nucleotides: TGTGCCAGCAGTTCACGCCGAACCGGGACAGGATATGGCTACACCTTC. This gives the protein CASSSRRTGTGYGYTF.

This clonotype was recorded a few times. The chain joins TRBV5-1 to TRBJ2-2; TRBD2 matches at 12 bases. This CDR3 spans 18 amino acids. The J segment lost 0 bases and the V segment lost 4 bases, leaving 7 bases of the junction unmatched. The germline V gene encodes CDR1 SGHRS and CDR2 YFSETQ. DNA of the CDR3: TGCGCCAGCAGCACTCAACCTAGCGGGGGGGCGAACACCGGGGAGCTGTTTTTT. This gives the protein CASSTQPSGGANTGELFF.

This clonotype was seen more than once but under ten times. The genes are TRBV11-2 and TRBJ2-7, with 7 nucleotides matching TRBD1. This CDR3 has 15 amino acids. V gave up 5 bases and J gave up 0 bases; unmatched junction bases: 7. Germline loops: CDR1 SGHAT, CDR2 FQNNGV. DNA for the CDR3: TGTGCCAGCAGCACTAACCGGGACAGCTCCTACGAGCAGTACTTC. This sequence encodes CASSTNRDSSYEQYF.

V and J are TRBV12-3 or TRBV12-4 and TRBJ2-7, with TRBD2 as a possible D gene (5 bases). CDR3 length: 16 residues. The V and J ends lost 0 bases and 9 bases respectively, with 21 bases between them. CDR3 sequence reads: CASSLALQHAYAGQYF. CDR3 bases: TGTGCCAGCAGTTTAGCGCTACAGCATGCCTACGCGGGGCAGTACTTC.

This clonotype has at least ten counts. The rearrangement uses TRBV10-3 and TRBJ2-3; D is ambiguous. The length of the CDR3 is 14 residues. With 6 bases removed from V and 2 bases from J, the gap between germline ends came to 12 bases. Looked up from germline, CDR1 is ENHRY and CDR2 is SYGVKD. The CDR3 spells CAIRDSHTTDTQYF. The CDR3 bases are TGTGCCATCAGAGACTCACATACCACAGATACGCAGTATTTT.

The V gene is TRBV10-3, the J gene TRBJ2-1, with 10 bases identical to TRBD2. The V segment lost 6 bases and the J segment 8 bases; nucleotides outside the gene matches: 1. The CDR3 contains 12 residues. The germline CDR1 and CDR2 sequences are ENHRY and SYGVKD. The CDR3 DNA reads as TGTGCCATCAGGGGGACTAGCGATGAGCAGTTCTTC. Amino acid sequence: CAIRGTSDEQFF.

V usage is TRBV9 and J usage is TRBJ2-1; unclear D gene. The germline V gene has CDR1 SGDLS and CDR2 YYNGEE. The CDR3 is made up of 15 amino acids. V lost 0 bases, J lost 0 bases, and 7 bases lay in between. CDR3 nucleotide sequence: TGTGCCAGCAGCGTAGGGCAGATCTCCTACAATGAGCAGTTCTTC. Amino acid sequence: CASSVGQISYNEQFF. Together with reference TRBV9 and TRBJ2-1, the CDR3 gives the full variable domain: DSGVTQTPKHLITATGQRVTLRCSPRSGDLSVYWYQQSLDQGLQFLIQYYNGEERAKGNILERFSAQQFPDLHSELNLSSLELGDSALYFCASSVGQISYNEQFFGPGTRLTVL.

This clonotype occurred many times. The chain combines TRBV4-2 with TRBJ2-2; D is possibly TRBD1 or TRBD2 (6 bases each). The CDR3 sequence is 17 residues long. Germline V gives CDR1 LGHNA, CDR2 YNFKEQ. V dropped 0 bases and J dropped 1 base, with 12 bases sitting between them. CDR3 in amino acids: CASSQDIEGGNTGELFF. In DNA, the CDR3 is TGTGCCAGCAGCCAAGATATCGAGGGGGGGAACACCGGGGAGCTGTTTTTT.